This entry concerns a single TCR beta chain. What it binds is unknown. The primer mix had 60 Vbeta and 13 Jbeta primers. Produced via immunoSEQ multiplex PCR; TCRdb's table is partial and in-frame only. The top ten clones hold 9.5% to 15% of a sample with about 150,000 clones, over 70% of them seen once. The data stem from a study of cytomegalovirus exposure and HLA in healthy donors. General observations from the study: Three CMV-associated chains were confirmed in vitro to be specific for CMV antigens. Presence/absence analysis assumed near-uniform sequencing depth across donors.

Trimming at V came to 4 bases and at J to 2 bases, leaving 5 bases not matched to a gene. Per germline, CDR1 SEHNR and CDR2 FQNEAQ (reference sequence). CDR3 length equals 14 residues. The source material was PBMCs. V is TRBV7-9 and J is TRBJ2-7, with 7 bases fitting TRBD1. The clonotype comes from a man aged 25 to 40 in good health and CMV-seropositive. As DNA, the CDR3 is TGTGCCAGCAGCTCCCCCGGGACAGCCTACGAGCAGTACTTC. Translating gives CASSSPGTAYEQYF.